The 21 T cell receptor beta chains below all came from one sample that was sequenced in a study of T cell changes during pregnancy in multiple sclerosis. This table comes from immunoSEQ multiplex PCR, and its TCRdb copy is limited to in-frame clones, with some not included. The sample carries tens of thousands of clones, around 92% recorded once. The source material was CD8+ T cells from peripheral blood mononuclear cells, sampled in the second trimester of pregnancy. These receptors all stem from a female donor with multiple sclerosis, enrolled in a pregnancy study.

V gene TRBV6-5 combines with J gene TRBJ2-7; weak D call: TRBD2 (5 bases). There are 14 residues in the CDR3. Trimming left V 2 bases short and J 3 bases short, with 11 bases between. Germline assignment: CDR1 MNHEY and CDR2 SVGAGI. CDR3 region: CASSYGGDFYEQYF. Here the CDR3 DNA reads TGTGCCAGCAGTTACGGAGGAGATTTCTACGAGCAGTACTTC.

This chain connects TRBV7-6 to TRBJ1-3; maybe TRBD1 (6 bases). This CDR3 is built from 18 residues. The germline V and J ends were trimmed by 5 bases and 4 bases, with 24 bases remaining between them. Germline V gives CDR1 SGHVS, CDR2 FNYEAQ. The CDR3 region is CASSPPEGIDRLGNTIYF. The CDR3 nucleotides are TGTGCCAGCAGCCCGCCCGAGGGGATCGACAGGCTAGGAAACACCATATATTTT.

The V gene is TRBV5-4, the J gene TRBJ2-2; TRBD1 might be the D (5 bases). V was cut by 2 bases and J by 3 bases, with 8 bases left in between. CDR1 is SGHNT and CDR2 is YYREEE in the germline V gene (reference sequence). The CDR3 spans 14 residues. This CDR3 reads CASSFQQDTGELFF. CDR3 nucleotide sequence: TGTGCCAGCAGCTTTCAACAGGACACCGGGGAGCTGTTTTTT.

The V gene is TRBV2, the J gene TRBJ1-2; the D is unclear. The CDR3 spans 11 residues. V was cut by 10 bases and J by 7 bases, with 13 bases left in between. From germline, CDR1 is SNHLY and CDR2 FYNNEI. CDR3 nucleotide sequence: TGTGCCAATAGGAGAGGGTTTGGCTACACCTTC. Translating it yields CANRRGFGYTF.

This chain connects TRBV9 to TRBJ1-1, with D unresolved. CDR1 SGDLS and CDR2 YYNGEE come from the germline V gene. V was shortened by 0 bases and J by 6 bases, with 12 bases between the two germline ends. This CDR3 is 14 amino acids long. CDR3 loop: CASSVGGRTPEAFF. CDR3 coding DNA: TGTGCCAGCAGCGTAGGAGGGAGAACCCCTGAAGCTTTCTTT.

The CDR3 spells CASSDSTDGGEAFF. In DNA, the CDR3 is TGTGCCAGCAGTGACTCGACCGATGGCGGTGAAGCTTTCTTT. The chain joins TRBV6-4 to TRBJ1-1, with D unclear. Trimming shortened V by 0 bases and J by 7 bases, and 12 bases separated the two germline ends. The CDR3 consists of 14 residues. Germline V gene sequence: CDR1 MRHNA, CDR2 SNTAGT.

This rearrangement joins TRBV5-6 to TRBJ2-7; D may be TRBD2 (6 bases). The CDR3 is made up of 14 amino acids. The germline CDR1 and CDR2 sequences are SGHDT and YYEEEE. V was cut by 2 bases and J by 2 bases, with 11 bases left in between. The CDR3 spells CASSFGSGTYEQYF. The CDR3 DNA follows: TGTGCCAGCAGCTTTGGTAGCGGAACCTACGAGCAGTACTTC.

The genes are TRBV5-1 and TRBJ2-1; 11 bases match TRBD2. Germline CDR1 is SGHRS and CDR2 is YFSETQ. This CDR3 contains 15 residues. V gave up 4 bases and J gave up 3 bases; unmatched junction bases: 3. CDR3 nucleotides: TGCGCCAGCAGCCGAGGGACTAGCGGCTACAATGAGCAGTTCTTC. Protein sequence: CASSRGTSGYNEQFF.

This chain connects TRBV11-3 to TRBJ2-7; perhaps TRBD1 as D (6 bases). The CDR3 is 15 residues long. Germline loops: CDR1 SGHNT, CDR2 YENEEA. V was pared by 1 base and J by 3 bases, with 13 bases between. The CDR3 reads CASSLAPDSYYEQYF. The CDR3 DNA is TGTGCCAGCAGCTTAGCTCCGGACAGTTACTACGAGCAGTACTTC.

The chain is built from TRBV5-1 and TRBJ2-7; D gene ambiguous. Looked up from germline, CDR1 is SGHRS and CDR2 is YFSETQ. The V and J ends lost 0 bases and 3 bases respectively, with 13 bases between them. This CDR3 is built from 15 residues. CDR3 coding DNA: TGCGCCAGCAGCTTGGGTAAGCACCTCATCTACGAGCAGTACTTC. It translates to CASSLGKHLIYEQYF.

This chain connects TRBV4-1 to TRBJ2-1; 8 bases align to TRBD2. Germline CDR1 MGHRA, CDR2 YSYEKL. V lost 0 bases to trimming and J lost 6 bases; unmatched junction nucleotides: 4. CDR3 length: 15 amino acids. CDR3 loop: CASSQDRRGANEQFF. The CDR3 DNA reads as TGCGCCAGCAGCCAAGATCGGCGGGGGGCCAATGAGCAGTTCTTC.

The gene calls are TRBV9 and TRBJ1-1; 7 nucleotides agree with TRBD1. V trimming: 3 bases; J trimming: 1 base; junction bases outside the gene matches: 3. CDR3 size: 14 residues. Germline V gene data show CDR1 as SGDLS and CDR2 as YYNGEE. The CDR3 here is CASSATGSNTEAFF. CDR3 nucleotide sequence: TGTGCCAGCAGCGCGACAGGGTCGAACACTGAAGCTTTCTTT.

The gene calls are TRBV2 and TRBJ1-6; the match to TRBD1 covers 8 bases. V was pared by 5 bases and J by 5 bases, with 11 bases of the junction left unmatched. CDR1 is SNHLY and CDR2 is FYNNEI in the germline V gene. The CDR3 extends over 17 amino acids. The CDR3 region has the DNA TGTGCCAGCAGTTCCCTCGACAGGGGAATCGATAATTCACCCCTCCACTTT. Amino acid sequence: CASSSLDRGIDNSPLHF.

This chain links TRBV30 with TRBJ2-7, with 8 bases fitting TRBD1. The CDR3 loop spans 13 amino acids. Germline V gene lookup returns CDR1 GTSNPN and CDR2 SVGIG (reference sequence). V lost 1 base to trimming and J lost 2 bases; unmatched junction nucleotides: 1. The chain's CDR3 is CAWSADRAYEQYF. The CDR3 DNA reads TGTGCCTGGAGTGCGGACAGGGCCTACGAGCAGTACTTC.

This clone was observed a single time. The chain employs TRBV6-1 and TRBJ1-2; no clear D gene. The CDR3 totals 13 residues. The V gene's germline CDR1 is MNHNS and CDR2 SASEGT. V was cut by 0 bases and J by 6 bases, with 8 bases left in between. CDR3 region: CASSEARSNGYTF. The CDR3 DNA reads TGTGCCAGCAGTGAAGCGAGGTCTAATGGCTACACCTTC.

V gene TRBV19 combines with J gene TRBJ1-5, with TRBD1 matching over 9 bases. The CDR3 consists of 12 residues. Per the germline V gene, CDR1 is LNHDA and CDR2 is SQIVND (reference sequence). The DNA for the CDR3 is TGTGGATACAGGGGGCGAAATCAGCCCCAGCATTTT. This sequence encodes CGYRGRNQPQHF.

The CDR3 DNA is TGTGCCAGCAGTGACATCGGGGGGGATGGCTACACCTTC. Encoded protein: CASSDIGGDGYTF. The gene calls are TRBV6-4 and TRBJ1-2, with D possibly matching TRBD1 (5 bases). The V and J ends lost 2 bases and 6 bases respectively, with 10 bases between them. This CDR3 comprises 13 residues. CDR1 is MRHNA and CDR2 is SNTAGT in the germline V gene.

This chain links TRBV18 with TRBJ2-7; possibly TRBD1 for D (5 bases). Germline V gives CDR1 KGHSH, CDR2 LQKENI. The V end lost 4 bases, the J end lost 3 bases, and 13 bases lay between the germline ends. The CDR3 loop spans 14 amino acids. CDR3 region: CASSLERQLYEQYF. CDR3 nucleotide sequence: TGTGCCAGCTCACTCGAAAGACAGCTCTACGAGCAGTACTTC.

The chain is built from TRBV7-8 and TRBJ2-1; 7 nucleotides line up with TRBD2. Germline CDR1 SGHVS, CDR2 FQNEAQ. This CDR3 spans 17 amino acids. With 5 bases clipped from V and 0 bases from J, the junction kept 10 bases outside the gene matches. The CDR3 DNA reads TGTGCCAGCAGCCCGAGACTAGCTCTTAGCTCCTACAATGAGCAGTTCTTC. This gives the protein CASSPRLALSSYNEQFF.

J is TRBJ2-1 and V is TRBV14, with 9 bases that match TRBD2. This CDR3 comprises 15 residues. V gave up 4 bases and J gave up 8 bases; unmatched junction bases: 9. The germline gives CDR1 SGHDN, CDR2 FVKESK. CDR3 protein: CASSRIAGDVDEQFF. The CDR3 coding sequence is TGTGCCAGCAGCCGAATAGCGGGAGACGTCGATGAGCAGTTCTTC.

Note on this clone: Distinct nucleotide sequences in the sample also encode this CDR3. This chain joins TRBV5-4 and TRBJ1-5, with TRBD1 matching over 8 bases. With 2 bases clipped from V and 0 bases from J, the junction kept 7 bases outside the gene matches. This CDR3 has 17 residues. Looked up from germline, CDR1 is SGHNT and CDR2 is YYREEE (reference sequence). The CDR3 nucleotides read TGTGCCAGCAGCTTCCGGACAGGGCCCTATAGCAATCAGCCCCAGCATTTT. Translating it yields CASSFRTGPYSNQPQHF.